This is a list of T cell receptor beta chains from one sample in a study of cytomegalovirus exposure and HLA in healthy donors. Using immunoSEQ multiplex PCR, the repertoire was profiled, and TCRdb retains in-frame clones only, with some absent. The listing records about 200,000 clones. The sample consisted of PBMCs. These receptors were taken from a girl under 10 years old in good health and CMV-seropositive. The CDR3 runs from the conserved cysteine through the conserved F or W.

j_call | v_call | cdr3_aa
TRBJ2-1 | TRBV13 | CASSSLTSHEFF
TRBJ1-6 | TRBV13 | CASSFTGTGVRSPLHF
TRBJ2-5 | TRBV2 | CASSGVAGGQETQYF
TRBJ2-1 | TRBV5-4 | CASSWKREAGDEQFF
TRBJ2-1 | TRBV4-2 | CASSQGTSGIRSRHEQFF
TRBJ2-1 | TRBV5-4 | CASSLGLEPEQFF
TRBJ1-1 | TRBV7-2 | CASSFSLQTEAFF
TRBJ1-5 | TRBV28 | CASSLHRAAGAQPQHF
TRBJ1-1 | TRBV28 | CASSSPKDRGRLDTEAFF
TRBJ2-5 | TRBV29-1 | CSVVSSQETQYF
TRBJ2-5 | TRBV5-4 | CASSLVGGLAGVTQYF
TRBJ2-1 | TRBV29-1 | CSVEGSGRISYNEQFF
TRBJ2-7 | TRBV28 | CASSSPQTSGYEQYF
TRBJ1-6 | TRBV5-4 | CASSYGDSPLHF
TRBJ1-2 | TRBV19 | CASSRSLKGQGGQGYTF
TRBJ1-1 | TRBV15 | CATSREFRTEAFF
TRBJ2-1 | TRBV27 | CASSLGQPNEQFF
TRBJ2-6 | TRBV27 | CASSLFLGANVLTF
TRBJ2-1 | TRBV2 | CASSEGLYNEQFF
TRBJ2-7 | TRBV9 | CASSVAGLSYEQYF
TRBJ1-1 | TRBV18 | CASFTSSQGRMPEAFF
TRBJ2-5 | TRBV19 | CASSRGTGVSLQETQYF
TRBJ2-5 | TRBV5-3 | CARSVAGGADETQYF
TRBJ2-3 | TRBV7-9 | CASSVGSFSGRGADTQYF
TRBJ2-1 | TRBV21-1 | CASSRNPGQGAPDNEQFF
TRBJ1-1 | TRBV6-5 | CASSFLLEAFF
. | TRBV29-1 | CSVGQRQGYEQYF
TRBJ2-7 | TRBV23-1 | CASSSGSGSVNEQYF
TRBJ1-4 | TRBV27 | CASSPLIVRGDEKLFF
TRBJ2-6 | TRBV6-5 | CASSKAGSGANVLTF
TRBJ1-2 | TRBV11-2 | CASSSRIGQGASHGYTF
TRBJ2-6 | TRBV18 | CASSPPSGTGANVLTF
TRBJ1-1 | TRBV2 | CASSPDRDTEAFF
TRBJ1-1 | TRBV13 | CASSFGGGTEAFF
TRBJ1-4 | TRBV28 | CASSFYRGQANEKLFF
TRBJ2-7 | TRBV10-2 | CASSITSGRAGEQYF
TRBJ1-1 | TRBV10-3 | CAISESLGLGNTEAFF
TRBJ2-2 | TRBV19 | CASVRAGGYTGELFF
TRBJ2-3 | TRBV19 | CATSVGTDTQYF
TRBJ1-4 | TRBV5-6 | CASSLGAGTNEKLFF